The rows below give T cell receptor beta chains drawn from one sample of a study of T cell responses to AZD1222 COVID-19 vaccine. Some clones are missing from TCRdb's copy, which holds only in-frame ones; the method was immunoSEQ multiplex PCR. The table includes approximately 70,000 clones, around 85% detected once. The source material was peripheral blood, sampled on day 0 of AZD1222 vaccination. Receptor source: an adult in good health. Both conserved end residues are trimmed from each CDR3.

V: TRBV12-5; length: 14; J: TRBJ2-3; CDR3: ASGLGLGTGTDTQY
V: TRBV6-1; length: 14; J: TRBJ1-2; CDR3: ASSETYQWVNYGYT
V: TRBV12-3/TRBV12-4; length: 10; J: TRBJ1-4; CDR3: ASRSTDEKLF
V: TRBV5-4; length: 13; J: TRBJ1-1; CDR3: ASSPVRQGASGAF
V: TRBV6-1; length: 11; J: TRBJ1-2; CDR3: ASSDLAAGGYT
V: TRBV4-1; length: 16; J: TRBJ2-1; CDR3: ASSLGLAGESSYNEQF
V: TRBV18; length: 12; J: TRBJ2-5; CDR3: ASSPKPPTETQY
V: TRBV5-1; length: 10; J: TRBJ1-2; CDR3: ASSLDREGYT
V: TRBV29-1; length: 10; J: TRBJ2-7; CDR3: SVRQGGYEQY
V: TRBV15; length: 13; J: TRBJ1-1; CDR3: ATSRARVLNTEAF
V: TRBV7-9; length: 15; J: TRBJ2-7; CDR3: ASSFGTGGAGSYEQY
V: TRBV19; length: 15; J: TRBJ2-1; CDR3: ASSKGTSGSIYNEQF
V: TRBV5-1; length: 15; J: TRBJ2-7; CDR3: ASSRRLAGTIPYEQY
V: TRBV18; length: 13; J: TRBJ1-2; CDR3: ASSPVGQEFYGYT
V: TRBV29-1; length: 10; J: TRBJ2-2; CDR3: SVSAGTGELF
V: TRBV2; length: 12; J: TRBJ2-7; CDR3: ASSEGSRSYEQY
V: TRBV19; length: 14; J: TRBJ2-2; CDR3: ASSRQAPVLTGELF
V: TRBV12-5; length: 10; J: TRBJ1-1; CDR3: ASGLSGPEAF
V: TRBV2; length: 12; J: TRBJ1-6; CDR3: ASSPGTDPSPLH
V: TRBV30; length: 12; J: TRBJ2-7; CDR3: AWSDVSRNYEQY
V: TRBV11-2; length: 10; J: TRBJ1-3; CDR3: ASSSPRNTIY
V: TRBV27; length: 12; J: TRBJ1-2; CDR3: ASSLKSSNYGYT
V: TRBV18; length: 15; J: TRBJ2-5; CDR3: ASSAWGQPSYQETQY
V: TRBV6-5; length: 12; J: TRBJ2-1; CDR3: ASSYSGLGNEQF
V: TRBV27; length: 11; J: TRBJ2-7; CDR3: ASRKDSSYEQY